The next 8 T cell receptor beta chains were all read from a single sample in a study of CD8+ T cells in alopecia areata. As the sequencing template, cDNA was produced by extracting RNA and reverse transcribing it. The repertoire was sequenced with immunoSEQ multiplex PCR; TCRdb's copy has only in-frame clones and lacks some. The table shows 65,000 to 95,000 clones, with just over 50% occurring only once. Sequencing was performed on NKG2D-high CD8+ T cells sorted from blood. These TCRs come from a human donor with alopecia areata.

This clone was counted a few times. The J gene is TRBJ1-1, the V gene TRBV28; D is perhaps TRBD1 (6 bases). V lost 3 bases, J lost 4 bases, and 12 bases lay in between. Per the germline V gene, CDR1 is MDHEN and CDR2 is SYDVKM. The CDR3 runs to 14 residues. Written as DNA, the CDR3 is TGTGCCAGCAGTTTCCAACAGGGAGGCACTGAAGCTTTCTTT. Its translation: CASSFQQGGTEAFF. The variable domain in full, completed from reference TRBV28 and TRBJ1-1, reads DVKVTQSSRYLVKRTGEKVFLECVQDMDHENMFWYRQDPGLGLRLIYFSYDVKMKEKGDIPEGYSVSREKKERFSLILESASTNQTSMYLCASSFQQGGTEAFFGQGTRLTVV.

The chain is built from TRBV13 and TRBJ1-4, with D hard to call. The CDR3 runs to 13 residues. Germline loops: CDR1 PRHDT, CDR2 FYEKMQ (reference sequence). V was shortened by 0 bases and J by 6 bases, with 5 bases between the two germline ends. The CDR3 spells CASSLGSDEKLFF. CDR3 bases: TGTGCCAGCAGCTTAGGGTCGGATGAAAAACTGTTTTTT.

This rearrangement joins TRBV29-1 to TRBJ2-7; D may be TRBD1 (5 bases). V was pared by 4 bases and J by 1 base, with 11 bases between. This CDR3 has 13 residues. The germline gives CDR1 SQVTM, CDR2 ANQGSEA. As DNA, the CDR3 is TGCAGCGTTGTCGACAGCCTATCCTACGAGCAGTACTTC. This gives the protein CSVVDSLSYEQYF.

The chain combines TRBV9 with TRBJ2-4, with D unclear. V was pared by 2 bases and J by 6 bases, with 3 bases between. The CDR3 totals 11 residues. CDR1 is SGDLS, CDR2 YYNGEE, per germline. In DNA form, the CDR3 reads TGTGCCAGCAGCGTTTTAAACATTCAGTACTTC. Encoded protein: CASSVLNIQYF.

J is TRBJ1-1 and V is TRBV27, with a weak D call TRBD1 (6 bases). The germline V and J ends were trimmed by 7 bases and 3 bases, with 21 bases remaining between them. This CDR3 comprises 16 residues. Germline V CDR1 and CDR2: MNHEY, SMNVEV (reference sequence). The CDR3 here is CASKVRVGGLDTEAFF. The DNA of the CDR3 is TGTGCCAGCAAGGTGAGGGTCGGGGGGCTGGACACTGAAGCTTTCTTT.

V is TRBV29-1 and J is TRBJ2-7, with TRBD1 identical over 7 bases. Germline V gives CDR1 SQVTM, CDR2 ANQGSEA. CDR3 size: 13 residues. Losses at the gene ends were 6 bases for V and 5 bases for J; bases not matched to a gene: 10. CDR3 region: CSVLTGVSDEQYF. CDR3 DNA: TGCAGCGTATTAACAGGGGTTAGCGACGAGCAGTACTTC.

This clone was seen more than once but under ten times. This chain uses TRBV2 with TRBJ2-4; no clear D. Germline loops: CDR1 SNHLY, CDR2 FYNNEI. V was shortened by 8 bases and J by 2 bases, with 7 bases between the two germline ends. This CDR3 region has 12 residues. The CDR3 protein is CASYRSKNIQYF. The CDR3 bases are TGTGCCAGCTACAGATCCAAAAACATTCAGTACTTC.

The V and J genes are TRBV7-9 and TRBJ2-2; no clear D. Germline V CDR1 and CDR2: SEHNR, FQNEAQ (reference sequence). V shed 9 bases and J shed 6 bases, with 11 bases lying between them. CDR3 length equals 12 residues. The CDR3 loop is CARGSLAGELFF. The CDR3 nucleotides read TGTGCCAGGGGTTCCCTCGCCGGGGAGCTGTTTTTT.